The TCR beta chain under discussion was sequenced for a study of monozygotic twins with inflammatory bowel disease. Study results and limitations: Different T cell subtypes could not be distinguished.

Someone took an approximately 2.3 ml blood sample from each of the donors. As regards this clonotype: Its target is not known.

Germline CDR1 and CDR2: SGDLS and YYNGEE. This CDR3 is built from 13 residues. Total RNA input per TCR library was roughly 3,500 ng. TCRdb reprocessed the 5' RACE reads, with one entry per CDR3 protein and no DNA. The sample holds about 450,000 distinct CDR3 sequences. This clonotype was obtained from a human donor with ulcerative colitis or Crohn's disease, or a healthy co-twin of an affected twin (not recorded which). Sequencing input: blood. The chain uses TRBV9 and TRBJ2-1. The CDR3: CASSVGGNNEQFF.